This TCR beta chain is drawn from a study of human T cells and chemical hapten exposure. Study as a whole: Throughout a study of 20 to 30 weeks, patients underwent weekly scalp administration of diphenylcyclopropenone doses.

Time point given: patch test 1, 2 weeks after DPC sensitization. Treatment denoted: therapeutic diphenylcyclopropenone sensitization with weekly scalp DPC. Source study methods: Sample-level TCR yields exhibited a median of approximately 96,000, with a range of roughly 23,224 to 700,000. One entry per CDR3 protein, called by TCRdb with MiXCR from the RACE reads. V and J calls and clone size were set by TCRdb, not the authors. The sample holds around 120,000 distinct CDR3 sequences, roughly 13% seen once. This CDR3 comprises 16 residues. The germline V and J ends were trimmed by 5 bases and 2 bases, with 19 bases remaining between them. Germline CDR1 reads SGHNT; CDR2 reads YENEEA.

This sequence was found in a young man with alopecia areata. Some clones in this sample may be carry-over from other donors' samples. V is TRBV11-3 and J is TRBJ2-7; D is undetermined. This sample comprised whole blood, obtained in connection with sensitization to the hapten diphenylcyclopropenone (DPC). The chain's CDR3 is CASSAPWRTGTYEQYV. The CDR3 DNA is TGTGCCAGCAGCGCGCCGTGGAGAACGGGCACCTACGAGCAGTACGTC.